This T cell receptor (beta chain) was retrieved from a study of cytomegalovirus exposure and HLA in healthy donors. It was with 60 Vbeta and 13 Jbeta primers that the PCR ran. Sequenced by immunoSEQ multiplex PCR; TCRdb stores in-frame clones only, minus some. The sample yields some 91,000 clones, roughly 80% seen once. The V end lost 3 bases, the J end lost 0 bases, and 11 bases lay between the germline ends. The CDR3 has 15 residues. Germline CDR1 reads KGHSH; CDR2 reads LQKENI. This TCR came from a man aged 35 to 55 in good health and CMV-seropositive. The chain has TRBV18 and TRBJ1-1; D remains unclear. The sequenced sample was PBMCs. As DNA, the CDR3 is TGTGCCAGCTCACCTCCCTCAGGAATGAACACTGAAGCTTTCTTT. Encoded protein: CASSPPSGMNTEAFF. Combining the CDR3 with reference TRBV18 and TRBJ1-1 gives the whole variable domain NAGVMQNPRHLVRRRGQEARLRCSPMKGHSHVYWYRQLPEEGLKFMVYLQKENIIDESGMPKERFSAEFPKEGPSILRIQQVVRGDSAAYFCASSPPSGMNTEAFFGQGTRLTVV.